The rows below give T cell receptor beta chains drawn from one sample of a study of multiple sclerosis patients with progressive multifocal leukoencephalopathy. Sequencing was performed with immunoSEQ multiplex PCR; in TCRdb, only in-frame clones are kept and a portion is missing. The sample lists 25,000 to 35,000 clones, around 89% occurring once. Sequenced input: PBMCs. The receptor set was obtained from a human donor with multiple sclerosis. The CDR3 runs from the conserved cysteine through the conserved F or W. Each record gives: V gene, clone size, J gene, CDR3 protein. The listing skips clone size in some rows; elsewhere it reads once, few, many or a size class.

TRBV18	.	TRBJ2-1	CASSPRVGTVDNEQFF
TRBV18	once	TRBJ2-3	CASSPLGPDTQYF
TRBV10-3	.	TRBJ1-2	CAISGGGGVDGYTF
TRBV19	once	TRBJ2-5	CATGRTQETQYF
TRBV19	.	TRBJ2-5	CASSMIDSGVETQYF
TRBV5-4	.	TRBJ1-2	CASSLESRGYGYTF
TRBV18	.	TRBJ1-1	CASSPGQDTEAFF
TRBV6-5	.	TRBJ1-5	CASSSAASNQPQHF
TRBV5-6	few	TRBJ2-1	CASSGSGGSYNEQFF
TRBV30	.	TRBJ2-3	CAWSVGAGGLTDTQYF
TRBV30	.	TRBJ2-1	CAWGQGWDEQFF
TRBV7-9	.	TRBJ2-3	CASNRAGVTDTQYF
TRBV7-2	.	TRBJ1-1	CASSPRGARGLNTEAFF
TRBV7-2	.	TRBJ2-4	CASSPFGNIQYF
TRBV6-1	.	TRBJ1-4	CASSEGGGGSEKLFF
TRBV2	.	.	CASSPTGTNYEQYF
TRBV27	few	TRBJ2-1	CASSLLGGTEQFF
TRBV27	.	TRBJ1-1	CASSKPHRNTEAFF
TRBV7-7	.	TRBJ2-5	CASSRTGGEQETQYF
TRBV9	.	TRBJ1-1	CASRPQGMNTEAFF
TRBV27	.	TRBJ1-4	CASSPQGSYEKLFF
TRBV27	.	TRBJ2-6	CASSLGGGGANVLTF
TRBV27	.	TRBJ1-1	CASSRQGHTEAFF
TRBV7-2	.	TRBJ2-1	CASSLAGAIYNEQFF
TRBV6-1	.	TRBJ2-4	CASSPMGGDQYF
TRBV7-6	.	TRBJ1-1	CASSLDVRDTEAFF
TRBV12-5	.	TRBJ1-1	CASGLKGGVTEAFF
TRBV19	.	TRBJ2-3	CASSPYYSYRGEGADTQYF
TRBV4-2	.	TRBJ1-4	CASSQGTGDNEKLFF
TRBV28	.	TRBJ1-5	CASSGQGEGYSNQPQHF
TRBV4-2	.	TRBJ1-4	CASSPTGPRGENEKLFF
TRBV9	once	TRBJ2-7	CASSKGGPSSYEQYF
TRBV28	.	TRBJ1-6	CARFTGSNYNSPLHF
TRBV29-1	.	TRBJ2-1	CSVVSGRSDNEQFF
TRBV10-2	.	TRBJ1-6	CASSESRGTESPLHF
TRBV27	.	TRBJ2-7	CASRQGASEQYF
TRBV7-2	once	.	CASSLDMGYEQYF
TRBV29-1	.	TRBJ2-7	CSVVWGITGAVIYHEQYF
TRBV7-9	.	TRBJ1-2	CASSLGTWTYGYTF
TRBV5-4	.	TRBJ2-3	CASSPEGRGGTDTQYF
TRBV27	.	TRBJ1-5	CASRDPGTSSQPQHF
TRBV19	.	TRBJ2-1	CASSIRQGEYNEQFF
TRBV19	.	TRBJ2-5	CASSILGDPQETQYF
TRBV27	.	TRBJ2-3	CASSPFAGGGTDTQYF
TRBV9	.	TRBJ1-6	CASSVAPVNSPLHF
TRBV5-8	once	TRBJ2-3	CASSLVAEVLYF
TRBV7-6	.	TRBJ2-3	CASSLAGGGPTDTQYF
TRBV19	once	TRBJ1-2	CAITRGDYGYTF
TRBV13	.	TRBJ2-1	CASSHFAGSYNEQFF
TRBV5-1	.	TRBJ1-5	CASSLGAGHSNQPQHF
TRBV28	.	TRBJ1-1	CASNRGNTEAFF
TRBV9	.	TRBJ1-3	CASSVGQGQRSSGNTIYF
TRBV6-6	once	TRBJ1-4	CASSMDGRREKLFF
TRBV4-3	.	TRBJ2-1	CASSQDRVGLNEQFF
TRBV2	.	TRBJ2-1	CASSERGGYNEQFF